This T cell receptor (beta chain) was found in a study of cytomegalovirus exposure and HLA in healthy donors. Between the trimmed V and J ends, which lost 5 bases and 0 bases, there was a span of 14 bases. The V gene's germline CDR1 is MNHEY and CDR2 SMNVEV (reference sequence). The CDR3 length is 16 residues. Note on this clone: The antigen remains unidentified.

Here immunoSEQ multiplex PCR was the method, and the copy in TCRdb shows in-frame clones only, minus some. Counted here are roughly 230,000 clones, roughly 88% occurring once; the ten biggest clones make up under 4%. Findings and limits, study-wide: The study labeled more than 150 TCR beta chains cytomegalovirus-associated.

What was sequenced was PBMCs. This clonotype was sampled from a woman aged 25 to 39 in good health and CMV-seronegative. This chain uses TRBV27 with TRBJ1-5, with a weak D call TRBD1 (6 bases). The CDR3 loop is CASSPYRDYSNQPQHF. CDR3 nucleotides: TGTGCCAGCAGTCCCTACAGGGACTATAGCAATCAGCCCCAGCATTTT.